This is a list of T cell receptor beta chains from one sample in a study of T cell changes during pregnancy in multiple sclerosis. The data were produced by immunoSEQ multiplex PCR, yet TCRdb's version contains in-frame clones alone and is incomplete. The repertoire has 45,000 or so clones, around 89% of them found once; the top ten carry 0.95% to 1.5%. This material consisted of CD4+ T cells from peripheral blood mononuclear cells, taken after pregnancy. The source of these receptors is a female donor with multiple sclerosis, enrolled in a pregnancy study. The CDR3 runs from the conserved cysteine through the conserved F or W. The D gene is left open where the match is weak. A clone size is listed for some rows: how often the clone was seen (once, few, many), or a class if it is expanded.

-,-,TRBJ2-7,TRBV29-1,CSVEGRNSYEQYF,TGCAGCGTTGAGGGCCGAAACTCCTACGAGCAGTACTTC
-,TRBD1,TRBJ1-5,TRBV9,CASSGGQTYQPQHF,TGTGCCAGCAGCGGGGGACAGACCTATCAGCCCCAGCATTTT
-,TRBD2,TRBJ2-4,TRBV12-5,CASGISGRAGGNIQYF,TGTGCTAGTGGTATTAGCGGGAGGGCCGGGGGAAACATTCAGTACTTC
once,TRBD2,TRBJ2-5,TRBV2,CASSFGLAGVFQETQYF,TGTGCCAGCAGCTTCGGACTAGCGGGAGTCTTCCAAGAGACCCAGTACTTC
-,-,TRBJ1-3,TRBV28,CASSLTWGRNTIYF,TGTGCCAGCAGTTTAACATGGGGGCGGAACACCATATATTTT
few,TRBD1,TRBJ1-2,TRBV6-1,CATPRDRVDGYTF,TGTGCCACCCCCCGGGACAGGGTTGATGGCTACACCTTC
-,-,TRBJ2-1,TRBV4-2,CASSQEAPNNEQFF,TGTGCCAGCAGCCAAGAGGCTCCCAACAATGAGCAGTTCTTC
-,TRBD1,TRBJ2-1,TRBV6-1,CASSGGDRGRNEQFF,TGTGCCAGCAGCGGGGGGGACAGGGGAAGGAATGAGCAGTTCTTC
-,-,TRBJ2-2,TRBV11-3,CASSLRFGGPGELFF,TGTGCCAGCAGCTTAAGGTTCGGAGGGCCCGGGGAGCTGTTTTTT
-,-,TRBJ2-3,TRBV5-1,CASSTDSSTDTQYF,TGCGCCAGCAGCACTGATTCTAGCACAGATACGCAGTATTTT
-,TRBD2,TRBJ2-1,TRBV10-1,CASSESTSRNEQFF,TGCGCCAGCAGTGAGTCGACTAGCCGGAATGAGCAGTTCTTC
few,TRBD1,TRBJ1-1,TRBV6-5,CASSYATGQGAEAFF,TGTGCCAGCAGTTACGCGACCGGACAGGGGGCTGAAGCTTTCTTT
-,-,TRBJ1-2,TRBV29-1,CSVVPQFGELMGYGYTF,TGCAGCGTTGTCCCCCAGTTTGGGGAGCTTATGGGCTATGGCTACACCTTC
-,-,TRBJ1-5,TRBV4-1,CASSQENYQPQHF,TGCGCCAGCAGCCAAGAAAACTATCAGCCCCAGCATTTT
-,TRBD1,TRBJ1-2,TRBV5-5,CASNSLQGANYGYTF,TGTGCCAGCAACTCTCTCCAGGGGGCTAACTATGGCTACACCTTC
-,-,TRBJ2-2,TRBV10-1,CASSDPRTGELFF,TGCGCCAGCAGTGACCCCCGCACCGGGGAGCTGTTTTTT
-,-,TRBJ2-1,TRBV5-1,CASSFEGYGDEQFF,TGCGCCAGCAGCTTCGAGGGTTATGGGGATGAGCAGTTCTTC
-,TRBD2,TRBJ2-1,TRBV19,CASSTRGDEQFF,TGTGCCAGTAGTACACGGGGGGACGAGCAGTTCTTC
few,-,TRBJ2-3,TRBV19,CASRMEDTDTQYF,TGTGCCAGTAGGATGGAGGACACAGATACGCAGTATTTT
once,TRBD1,TRBJ1-4,TRBV7-9,CASSWTGLNEKLFF,TGTGCCAGCAGCTGGACAGGTCTAAATGAAAAACTGTTTTTT
-,-,TRBJ1-3,TRBV13,CASSLGRQDSGNTIYF,TGTGCCAGCAGCTTAGGGCGACAGGACTCTGGAAACACCATATATTTT
-,TRBD1,TRBJ1-5,TRBV28,CASSLQGGGNQPQHF,TGTGCCAGCAGTTTGCAGGGGGGAGGCAATCAGCCCCAGCATTTT
-,-,TRBJ1-1,TRBV18,CASSKTAMNTEAFF,TGTGCCAGCTCTAAGACAGCTATGAACACTGAAGCTTTCTTT
-,TRBD2,TRBJ2-1,TRBV13,CASSSGGLAGVSYNEQFF,TGTGCCAGCAGCTCCGGGGGGCTAGCGGGAGTTAGCTACAATGAGCAGTTCTTC
-,-,TRBJ1-4,TRBV5-1,CASSLDRTEKLFF,TGCGCCAGCAGCTTGGACAGGACTGAAAAACTGTTTTTT
-,TRBD2,TRBJ2-5,TRBV25-1,CASSERESSGRSETQYF,TGTGCCAGCAGTGAAAGGGAGAGTAGCGGGAGGTCGGAGACCCAGTACTTC
-,-,TRBJ2-5,TRBV7-2,CASSLVASPVPGTQYF,TGTGCCAGCAGCTTAGTGGCTAGCCCCGTACCTGGGACCCAGTACTTC
-,TRBD1,TRBJ1-5,TRBV6-1,CASTGQGNQPQHF,TGTGCCAGCACGGGACAGGGTAATCAGCCCCAGCATTTT
-,TRBD2,TRBJ2-1,TRBV25-1,CASSEPGLAGAEQFF,TGTGCCAGCAGTGAACCTGGGTTAGCGGGAGCTGAGCAGTTCTTC
once,TRBD1,TRBJ1-1,TRBV2,CARTSPGGEGTEAFF,TGTGCCAGAACCTCCCCAGGGGGCGAGGGTACTGAAGCTTTCTTT
-,-,TRBJ2-5,TRBV5-1,CASSFSGNWGQETQYF,TGCGCCAGCAGCTTTTCGGGGAACTGGGGACAAGAGACCCAGTACTTC
-,TRBD2,TRBJ2-3,TRBV5-5,CASSSGLAHTDTQYF,TGTGCCAGCAGCTCGGGACTAGCTCACACAGATACGCAGTATTTT
-,TRBD2,TRBJ2-1,TRBV7-2,CASSLGPPSGTASEQFF,TGTGCCAGCAGCTTAGGTCCCCCTAGCGGGACAGCCAGTGAGCAGTTCTTC
-,-,TRBJ1-4,TRBV5-1,CASSLGHKTEKLFF,TGCGCCAGCAGCTTGGGGCATAAAACGGAAAAACTGTTTTTT
-,-,TRBJ2-7,TRBV18,CASSLNRGEDEQYF,TGTGCCAGCTCACTCAATCGTGGAGAGGACGAGCAGTACTTC
-,TRBD2,TRBJ2-7,TRBV2,CASRDGTSGPYEQYF,TGTGCCAGCAGGGACGGGACTAGCGGGCCCTACGAGCAGTACTTC
once,-,TRBJ1-2,TRBV28,CASSTPGGANYGYTF,TGTGCCAGCAGCACCCCCGGGGGAGCTAACTATGGCTACACCTTC
-,-,TRBJ1-1,TRBV28,CASKFRNTEAFF,TGTGCCAGCAAGTTCAGAAACACTGAAGCTTTCTTT
-,-,TRBJ1-2,TRBV6-5,CASSYDPRQARIF,TGTGCCAGCAGTTACGATCCTCGGCAGGCAAGGATCTTC
-,-,TRBJ2-1,TRBV7-9,CASIRWAVRSNEQFF,TGTGCCAGCATCCGGTGGGCTGTCCGCAGCAATGAGCAGTTCTTC
-,TRBD1,TRBJ1-2,TRBV6-5,CASSYTPGQGGYTF,TGTGCCAGCAGTTACACTCCGGGACAGGGAGGTTACACCTTC
-,-,TRBJ1-1,TRBV7-3,CASSLTGRNTEAFF,TGTGCCAGCAGCTTAACAGGGAGAAACACTGAAGCTTTCTTT
-,-,TRBJ1-2,TRBV28,CASSSGGYGYTF,TGTGCCAGCAGTTCCGGAGGCTATGGCTACACCTTC
-,TRBD2,TRBJ2-2,TRBV5-5,CASSLIPSGGRNTGELFF,TGTGCCAGCAGCTTGATCCCCTCGGGAGGGCGGAACACCGGGGAGCTGTTTTTT
-,TRBD1,TRBJ1-5,TRBV7-8,CASSPGTGPNQPQHF,TGTGCCAGCAGCCCCGGGACAGGACCCAATCAGCCCCAGCATTTT
once,-,TRBJ2-1,TRBV5-1,CASSLGSQGTNEQFF,TGCGCCAGCAGCTTAGGGTCTCAGGGAACGAATGAGCAGTTCTTC
-,TRBD2,TRBJ2-1,TRBV6-1,CASSEVIAGGNEQFF,TGTGCCAGCAGTGAAGTAATAGCGGGAGGCAATGAGCAGTTCTTC
-,-,TRBJ1-6,TRBV28,CASAQGRSPLHF,TGTGCCAGCGCTCAGGGTAGATCACCCCTCCACTTT
-,-,TRBJ1-6,TRBV9,CASSARQDDSPLHF,TGTGCCAGCAGCGCCAGACAGGATGATTCACCCCTCCACTTT
-,-,TRBJ1-2,TRBV2,CASSEARSVNGYTF,TGTGCCAGCAGTGAAGCAAGGAGTGTTAATGGCTACACCTTC
-,-,TRBJ1-3,TRBV2,CASSDFPNSGNTIYF,TGTGCCAGCAGTGATTTCCCTAACTCTGGAAACACCATATATTTT